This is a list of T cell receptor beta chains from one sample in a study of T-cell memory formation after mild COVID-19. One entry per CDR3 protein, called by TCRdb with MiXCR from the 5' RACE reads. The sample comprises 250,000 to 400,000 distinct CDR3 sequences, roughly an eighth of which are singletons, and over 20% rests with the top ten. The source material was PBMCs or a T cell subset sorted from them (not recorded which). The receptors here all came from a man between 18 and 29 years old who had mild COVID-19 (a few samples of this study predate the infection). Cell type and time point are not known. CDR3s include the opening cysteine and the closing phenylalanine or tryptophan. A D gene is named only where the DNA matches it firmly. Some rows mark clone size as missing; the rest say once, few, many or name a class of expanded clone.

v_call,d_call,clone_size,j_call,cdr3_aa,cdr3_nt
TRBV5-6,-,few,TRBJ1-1,CASSRHALGLNTEAFF,TGTGCCAGCAGCCGACATGCCCTCGGCCTGAACACTGAAGCTTTCTTT
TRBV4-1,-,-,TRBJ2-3,CASSPWAGNTDTQYF,TGCGCCAGCAGCCCGTGGGCAGGGAACACAGATACGCAGTATTTT
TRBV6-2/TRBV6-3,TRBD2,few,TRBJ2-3,CASSYSIGGLETTDTQYF,TGTGCCAGCAGTTACTCGATCGGGGGACTAGAGACCACAGATACGCAGTATTTT
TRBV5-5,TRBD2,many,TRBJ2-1,CASSPTPVVSGGLNEQFF,TGTGCCAGCAGCCCAACCCCGGTAGTCAGCGGGGGCCTGAATGAGCAGTTCTTC
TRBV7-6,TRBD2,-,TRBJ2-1,CASSLSESIAGYNEQFF,TGTGCCAGCAGCTTATCGGAATCGATAGCGGGTTACAATGAGCAGTTCTTC
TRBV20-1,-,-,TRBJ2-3,CSARDLAGHGTSTDTQYF,TGCAGTGCTAGAGATCTCGCAGGACACGGAACTAGCACAGATACGCAGTATTTT
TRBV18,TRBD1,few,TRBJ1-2,CASSPTGEAPGYGYTF,TGTGCCAGCTCACCCACAGGGGAGGCGCCCGGCTATGGCTACACCTTC
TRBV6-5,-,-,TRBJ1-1,CASSRTATNTEAFF,TGTGCCAGCAGTCGGACAGCGACTAACACTGAAGCTTTCTTT
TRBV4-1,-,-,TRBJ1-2,CASSQGGDYGYTF,TGCGCCAGCAGCCAAGGGGGCGACTATGGCTACACCTTC
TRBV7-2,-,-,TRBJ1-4,CASSSHSYEKLFF,TGTGCCAGCAGCTCACACAGCTATGAAAAACTGTTTTTT
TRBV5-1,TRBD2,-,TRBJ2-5,CASMSGARGEETQYF,TGCGCCAGCATGAGCGGGGCCCGGGGGGAAGAGACCCAGTACTTC
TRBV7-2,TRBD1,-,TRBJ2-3,CASSPTGWTDTQYF,TGTGCCAGCAGCCCGACAGGGTGGACAGATACGCAGTATTTT
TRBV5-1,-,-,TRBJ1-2,CASSLVGGAIIYYGYTF,TGCGCCAGCAGCTTGGTCGGAGGGGCGATTATTTACTATGGCTACACCTTC
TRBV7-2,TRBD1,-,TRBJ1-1,CASSSNRGFEAFF,TGTGCCAGCAGCTCCAACAGGGGTTTTGAAGCTTTCTTT
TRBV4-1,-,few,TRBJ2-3,CASSQSGSDTQYF,TGCGCCAGCAGCCAATCAGGATCGGATACGCAGTATTTT
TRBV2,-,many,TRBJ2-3,CASSERAGISTPSTDTQYF,TGTGCCAGCAGTGAACGGGCCGGGATCTCAACCCCTAGCACAGATACGCAGTATTTT
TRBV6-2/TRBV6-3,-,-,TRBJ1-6,CASSSTAFNSPLHF,TGTGCCAGCAGTTCGACAGCTTTCAACTCACCCCTCCACTTT
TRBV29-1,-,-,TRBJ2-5,CSVEPPLGETQYF,TGCAGCGTTGAGCCCCCCCTGGGGGAGACCCAGTACTTC
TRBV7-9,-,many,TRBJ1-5,CASSLEGDQPQHF,TGTGCCAGCAGCTTAGAGGGAGATCAGCCCCAGCATTTT
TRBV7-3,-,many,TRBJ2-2,CASSLMGSPGELFF,TGTGCCAGCAGCTTAATGGGTAGTCCCGGGGAGCTGTTTTTT
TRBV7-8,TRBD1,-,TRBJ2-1,CASSLTGVIPNEQFF,TGTGCCAGCAGCTTAACAGGGGTTATCCCAAATGAGCAGTTCTTC
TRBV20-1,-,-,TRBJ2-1,CSAREGGQAYNEQFF,TGCAGTGCTAGAGAGGGGGGGCAAGCGTACAATGAGCAGTTCTTC
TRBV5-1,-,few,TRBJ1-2,CASSYGMEDYTF,TGCGCCAGCAGCTACGGCATGGAGGACTACACCTTC
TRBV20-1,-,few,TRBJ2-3,CSRPGRPTDTQYF,TGCTCCCGACCAGGGAGACCCACAGATACGCAGTATTTT
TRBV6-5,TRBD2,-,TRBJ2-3,CASGVAGGPLDTQYF,TGTGCCAGCGGTGTAGCGGGGGGGCCTTTAGATACGCAGTATTTT
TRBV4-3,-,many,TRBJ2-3,CASSQDHVTDTQYF,TGCGCCAGCAGCCAAGACCACGTCACAGATACGCAGTATTTT
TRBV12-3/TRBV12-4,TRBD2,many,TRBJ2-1,CASDGGLWDEQFF,TGTGCCAGCGACGGGGGGTTGTGGGATGAGCAGTTCTTC
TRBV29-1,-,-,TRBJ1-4,CSVFREKLFF,TGCAGCGTGTTTCGGGAAAAACTGTTTTTT